One sample yielded the 5 T cell receptor beta chains listed below, sequenced in a study of CD8+ T cells in alopecia areata. Treatment indicated: oral pan-JAK inhibitor, 5-10 mg twice daily. As the sequencing template, cDNA was produced by extracting RNA and reverse transcribing it. The repertoire was sequenced with immunoSEQ multiplex PCR; TCRdb's copy has only in-frame clones and lacks some. Among 150,000 or so clones listed, about 51% were seen once. Sequenced material: CD8+ T cells sorted from blood, taken at week 4, from a patient treated with tofacitinib. The origin of the receptors is a human donor with alopecia areata.

This chain uses TRBV27 with TRBJ2-7, with TRBD2 matching over 8 bases. Per germline, CDR1 MNHEY and CDR2 SMNVEV (reference sequence). Trimming took 10 bases from V and 0 from J; bases not matched to a gene: 11. CDR3 length: 15 amino acids. This CDR3 is CATRITGGGSYEQYF. CDR3 nucleotide sequence: TGTGCCACCCGTATAACGGGGGGGGGCTCCTACGAGCAGTACTTC.

This sequence joins TRBV7-9 and TRBJ2-2, with D uncertain. The CDR3 is 14 residues long. Trimming removed 2 bases from V and 6 bases from J, with 10 bases in between. Germline V lookup: CDR1 SEHNR, CDR2 FQNEAQ (reference sequence). The CDR3 coding sequence is TGTGCCAGCAGCTTAAGTGAAGGGTCCGGGGAGCTGTTTTTT. This codes for CASSLSEGSGELFF.

CDR3 nucleotides: TGTGCCAGCAGCCAAGCGACTAGCGGGGGAAGCACAGATACGCAGTATTTT. This gives the protein CASSQATSGGSTDTQYF. The gene calls are TRBV4-2 and TRBJ2-3, with TRBD2 matching over 12 bases. The CDR3 loop spans 17 amino acids. Germline V CDR1 and CDR2: LGHNA, YNFKEQ. The V segment lost 1 base and the J segment 0 bases; nucleotides outside the gene matches: 2.

The chain has TRBV19 and TRBJ1-6; TRBD1 aligns across 10 bases. The CDR3 consists of 16 residues. The V gene end was trimmed by 6 bases and the J gene end by 4 bases; junction bases not matched to a gene: 6. Looked up from germline, CDR1 is LNHDA and CDR2 is SQIVND (reference sequence). CDR3 region: CASRSGTGVYNSPLHF. The CDR3 DNA reads as TGTGCCAGTAGATCCGGGACAGGGGTTTATAATTCACCCCTCCACTTT.

This clone has only a few counts. The gene calls are TRBV4-3 and TRBJ2-1, with D uncertain. Looked up from germline, CDR1 is LGHNA and CDR2 is YSLEER. V was clipped by 6 bases and J by 2 bases, with 2 bases between them. The length of the CDR3 is 11 residues. The CDR3 bases are TGCGCCAGCAGTACCTACAATGAGCAGTTCTTC. It encodes CASSTYNEQFF.